This T cell receptor beta chain originates from a study of CXCR3-negative and CXCR3-positive naive CD8 T cells. Study conclusions and caveats: Fresh PBMCs served for most assays, and CXCR3 expression fell partially after cryopreservation.

Via 5' RACE with UMI labels, TRB cDNA libraries were prepared. With the 5' RACE reads reprocessed, TCRdb shows one record per CDR3 protein and no DNA. The sample table sets out over 100,000 distinct CDR3 sequences. A note on this clonotype: The target antigen is unknown.

The length of the CDR3 is 14 residues. From germline, CDR1 is SGHRS and CDR2 YFSETQ. In triplicate, each CD8+ T cell subset was sorted at under 350,000 cells per replicate. The sample comprised naive CXCR3- CD8+ T cells from blood. Subset here: CD45RO-CCR7+CD27+CD95- naive CD8+ T cells lacking CXCR3 (TNR3-). This chain joins TRBV5-1 and TRBJ1-4; TCRdb names TRBD1, which stays unverified in the absence of DNA. The clonotype originates from a human donor in good health. Some clones in this sample may be carry-over from other donors' samples. The CDR3 spells CASSLTGLGEKLFF.